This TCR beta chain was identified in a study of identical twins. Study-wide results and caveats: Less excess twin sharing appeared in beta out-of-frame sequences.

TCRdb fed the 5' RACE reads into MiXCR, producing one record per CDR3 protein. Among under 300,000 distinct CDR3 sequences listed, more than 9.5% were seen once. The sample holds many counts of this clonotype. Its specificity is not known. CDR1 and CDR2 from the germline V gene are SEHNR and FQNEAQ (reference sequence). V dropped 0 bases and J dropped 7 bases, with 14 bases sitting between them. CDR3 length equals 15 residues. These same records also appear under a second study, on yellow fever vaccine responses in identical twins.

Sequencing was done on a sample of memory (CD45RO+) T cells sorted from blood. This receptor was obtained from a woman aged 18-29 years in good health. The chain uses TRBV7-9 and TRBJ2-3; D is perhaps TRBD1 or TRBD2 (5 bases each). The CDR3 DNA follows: TGTGCCAGCAGCTTAGCGGGACGGACTTCAAATACGCAGTATTTT. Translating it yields CASSLAGRTSNTQYF.